This T cell receptor (beta chain) was recovered during a study of shared clonotypes between healthy human individuals. CDR3 size: 14 residues. CDR1 and CDR2 from the germline V gene are MNHNS and SASEGT. J lost 1 base, V lost 7 bases, and 6 bases had no gene match. TCRdb's copy holds only in-frame clones and misses some; the assay was immunoSEQ multiplex PCR. The repertoire has 600,000 to 750,000 clones, approximately 75% of them found once; the top ten carry roughly 1.8%. Sequencing was performed on memory CD4+ T cells sorted from blood. As for subset: CD45RA-negative fraction. The rearrangement uses TRBV6-1 and TRBJ1-1; 7 bases are shared with TRBD1. This sequence originates from a woman in her twenties or thirties in good health. The CDR3 DNA reads as TGTGCCAGCACCACGGACAGGAGGAACACTGAAGCTTTCTTT. It codes for CASTTDRRNTEAFF.